Described below is a single T cell receptor beta chain sequence and its context. Its antigen specificity is not known. There are no base qualities to consult, and no much larger clone falls within one base. The CDR1 and CDR2 encoded by the germline V gene are SNHLY and FYNNEI. From the cysteine through the phenylalanine, the CDR3 covers 14 amino acids. Only the CDR3 DNA stays, 42 bases, in frame from base 1. V is pruned by 7 bases and J by 7 bases, leaving 7 bases of the junction without a gene match. Donors were under 40 systemically healthy Caucasian individuals from Russia aged roughly 6 to 90 years. Each donor gave around 9.9 milliliters of peripheral blood, collected into EDTA-treated Vacutainer tubes. Ficoll-Paque density-gradient centrifugation was used to isolate PBMCs, with at least 7 million per sample. Total RNA, at least 5 micrograms per sample, was extracted from PBMCs with Trizol reagent. The percentages of naive CD45RAhigh/CD27high T cells were determined by flow cytometry on a PBMC aliquot from every donor.

This record belongs to a study of blood T cells in healthy people across ages (dated by TCRdb to about 2015). With regard to the full study: Template switching captured roughly one uniquely barcoded TCR beta cDNA molecule per two T cells in model experiments. The study measured age-related changes in TCR beta repertoire diversity using deep sequencing normalized with unique cDNA molecular identifiers. Four age groups were formed from the donors: young (average roughly 16 years), middle-aged (just under 40), aged (62) and long-lived (more than 75). To avoid experimental bias, donors of different ages were distributed randomly across sequencing lanes. Two additional independent replicas of 1 million unique cDNA reads from the same blood draw were analyzed for two donors (one aged 18 to 29 and one aged 80 or older).

Libraries were constructed by 5' RACE. The sequencer listed for this sample is Illumina HiSeq 2500. A second PCR of about 7 to 12 cycles was run with a J-beta primer mix and a sample-barcoded 5' primer. Each TCR beta cDNA molecule received a unique molecular identifier from a template-switch 5' adaptor carrying 12 random nucleotides. Each sample yielded at least 3 million CDR3-containing paired-end reads. All of the RNA was converted into first-strand cDNA using the Mint cDNA synthesis kit, with a TRBC-specific oligonucleotide serving as the primer. All cDNA was treated with uracil-DNA glycosylase and then went through a first 18-cycle PCR with the universal primers M1SS and BC2_uni_R. As for the original processing: Each sample was normalized by randomly selecting 1 million high-quality reads, each carrying a distinct molecular identifier. Reads sharing molecular identifiers were discarded rather than binned into consensus sequences. MiTCR, run with a Q25 quality threshold and the strictest error-elimination algorithm, handled CDR3 identification, clonotype clustering and error correction. A nonparametric unseen species model using Euler transformation provided a lower-bound estimate of total TCR beta diversity. The raw public data were reprocessed by TCRdb itself: fastp quality trimming at Q25, MiXCR clonotype calling, in-frame beta chains only. Each CDR3 protein gets just one entry, which takes the most common genes and DNA from the rows behind it. V and J calls and clone size were set by TCRdb, not the authors. In all, the sample holds hundreds of thousands of distinct CDR3 sequences, and roughly 60% of those were seen once. Roughly a quarter of the sample lies in the top ten.

Paper-wide results and their limitations: As age increased, observed TCR beta diversity per million T cells dropped in a roughly linear way, and a significant reduction was already evident by age around 41. Because profiling used bulk unsorted PBMCs, naive and antigen-experienced compartments could not be compared conclusively. The CMV infection status of donors was not known, potentially confounding age-related changes in expanded clonotypes. Compared with the aged group, more naive CD4+ T cells, fewer expanded clones and increased TCR diversity were shown by the long-lived group, suggesting age selection. The percentage of naive T cells measured by flow cytometry correlated strongly with observed TCR beta diversity. Estimates of total diversity based on one million sequenced T cells were regarded as lower bounds and as underestimates.

Here the chain combines TRBV2 and TRBJ2-4, with TRBD1 matching 10 junction bases. This clonotype was sampled from a man under 40 in good health. Sequenced sample: blood. The DNA sequence follows: TGTGCCAGCATGCCGGGACAGGGGCTGAACATTCAGTACTTC. Its translation is CASMPGQGLNIQYF.